This T cell receptor beta chain appears in the sequencing data of a study of OX40 agonist ivuxolimab in advanced cancers. As for the study in general: Participants could have had prior anti-PD-1, anti-PD-L1 or anti-CTLA-4 therapy, and approximately 37% had some. Study-level results: Antigen specificity of clonally expanded peripheral T cells was not established.

Produced via immunoSEQ multiplex PCR; TCRdb's table is partial and in-frame only. Of about 41,000 clones listed, about 86% are singletons. To note about this clone: Its cognate antigen is unknown.

This material consisted of CD4+ or CD8+ T cells sorted from blood, taken in a trial of the OX40 agonist ivuxolimab. This clonotype was sampled from an adult with an advanced solid tumor such as melanoma, head and neck, liver or kidney cancer.

The CDR3 DNA reads TGTGCCAGTAGTGGACGGGAGGGGGTCACTGAAGCTTTCTTT. It translates to CASSGREGVTEAFF. V gene TRBV19 combines with J gene TRBJ1-1, with D perhaps matching TRBD1 (6 bases). The CDR3 extends over 14 amino acids. Germline-derived CDR1 and CDR2 are LNHDA and SQIVND (reference sequence). V was cut by 5 bases and J by 4 bases, with 14 bases left in between.